Listed below are T cell receptor beta chains from one sample, sequenced in a study of blood T cell repertoires in COVID-19. This table comes from immunoSEQ multiplex PCR, and its TCRdb copy is limited to in-frame clones, with some not included. This table has some 350,000 clones, about 89% appearing once. The sequenced sample consisted of peripheral blood. The receptors come from a woman in her fifties or sixties with COVID-19, enrolled during active disease. Both conserved end residues are part of each CDR3. The D gene is left open where the match is weak. Clone size is shown for a subset of rows, as once, few, many or a class of expanded clone.

>TRBJ2-1|TRBV7-9|15|once|-
CASSLGQGTHNEQFF
TGTGCCAGCAGCTTAGGTCAGGGAACACACAATGAGCAGTTCTTC
>TRBJ2-7|TRBV5-8|15|-|TRBD2
CASSLWAGVYYEQYF
TGTGCCAGCAGCCTTTGGGCGGGAGTATACTACGAGCAGTACTTC
>TRBJ2-1|TRBV14|18|-|TRBD2
CASSHPLAGGSSYNEQFF
TGTGCCAGCAGCCACCCACTAGCGGGAGGGAGCTCCTACAATGAGCAGTTCTTC
>TRBJ2-1|TRBV27|13|-|-
CASCRDWGNEQFF
TGTGCCAGCTGCCGGGACTGGGGCAATGAGCAGTTCTTC
>TRBJ2-3|TRBV4-2|18|-|TRBD1
CASSQVHRGQGVTDTQYF
TGTGCCAGCAGCCAAGTCCACCGGGGACAGGGGGTGACAGATACGCAGTATTTT
>TRBJ1-3|TRBV3-1/TRBV3-2|15|-|-
CASSPLGASGNTIYF
TGTGCCAGCAGCCCCTTAGGGGCCTCTGGAAACACCATATATTTT
>TRBJ2-1|TRBV6-6|15|-|-
CASSTPSASYNEQFF
TGTGCCAGCAGCACCCCTAGCGCGAGTTACAATGAGCAGTTCTTC
>TRBJ1-1|TRBV12-3/TRBV12-4|13|-|-
CASTLTGNTEAFF
TGTGCCAGCACCCTAACAGGGAACACTGAAGCTTTCTTT
>TRBJ1-3|TRBV7-7|15|-|-
CASSLGPEGGNTIYF
TGTGCTAGCAGCTTAGGCCCCGAGGGAGGAAACACCATATATTTT
>TRBJ2-2|TRBV24-1|18|-|TRBD2
CATGRRTSGKWETGELFF
TGTGCCACCGGACGGCGGACTAGCGGAAAATGGGAAACCGGGGAGCTGTTTTTT
>TRBJ1-1|TRBV18|15|once|TRBD1
CASSSPGTGNTEAFF
TGTGCCAGCTCGTCGCCTGGGACAGGGAACACTGAAGCTTTCTTT
>TRBJ2-1|TRBV30|11|-|-
CACRHFNEQFF
TGTGCCTGCCGACACTTCAATGAGCAGTTCTTC
>TRBJ2-1|TRBV24-1|16|few|TRBD2
CATSERAGPSYNEQFF
TGTGCCACCAGTGAGCGAGCGGGACCCTCCTACAATGAGCAGTTCTTC
>TRBJ2-1|TRBV11-2|13|-|-
CASSFSGYGEQFF
TGTGCCAGCAGCTTTTCAGGGTACGGTGAGCAGTTCTTC
>TRBJ1-3|TRBV7-9|13|-|-
CASIIVPGNTIYF
TGTGCCAGCATCATTGTTCCTGGAAACACCATATATTTT
>TRBJ2-5|TRBV19|14|-|TRBD1
CASSPRDSEETQYF
TGTGCCAGTAGTCCCCGGGACAGCGAAGAGACCCAGTACTTC
>TRBJ1-5|TRBV5-1|14|-|-
CASSWTGLGQPQHF
TGCGCCAGCAGCTGGACCGGACTAGGTCAGCCCCAGCATTTT
>TRBJ2-7|TRBV11-2|15|-|-
CASSLDRGPYTEQYF
TGTGCCAGCAGCTTAGATCGGGGTCCCTATACCGAGCAGTACTTC
>TRBJ2-7|TRBV3-1/TRBV3-2|15|-|TRBD1
CASSLRGYSSYEQYF
TGTGCCAGCAGCCTCAGGGGGTACAGCTCCTACGAGCAGTACTTC
>TRBJ1-1|TRBV7-2|13|-|TRBD1
CASSLEQGARFFF
TGTGCCAGCAGCTTGGAACAGGGGGCGCGTTTTTTCTTT
>TRBJ2-7|TRBV30|14|-|TRBD2
CAWSGTSGPYEQYF
TGTGCCTGGAGTGGGACTAGCGGACCCTACGAGCAGTACTTC
>TRBJ1-2|TRBV19|16|-|-
CASSIGAGTSIDGYTF
TGTGCCAGTAGTATAGGGGCCGGGACTTCCATCGATGGCTACACCTTC
>TRBJ1-1|TRBV18|16|-|-
CASSPYRAPMNTEAFF
TGTGCCAGCTCACCCTACAGGGCCCCAATGAACACTGAAGCTTTCTTT
>TRBJ1-2|TRBV6-5|15|-|TRBD1
CASSYRQGAYYGYTF
TGTGCCAGCAGTTACCGACAGGGGGCTTACTATGGCTACACCTTC
>TRBJ2-5|TRBV5-1|17|-|TRBD1
CASSLFLSGTGVETQYF
TGCGCCAGCAGCTTGTTTCTATCGGGGACAGGGGTCGAGACCCAGTACTTC
>TRBJ2-1|TRBV5-4|15|once|TRBD2
CASSLGGEGPNEQFF
TGTGCCAGCAGCTTGGGGGGGGAGGGCCCCAATGAGCAGTTCTTC
>TRBJ2-1|TRBV2|13|-|-
CASRLLRGNEQFF
TGTGCCAGCAGGCTCCTGAGAGGTAATGAGCAGTTCTTC
>TRBJ1-5|TRBV19|15|-|TRBD1
CASSIGRQGSRPQHF
TGTGCCAGTAGTATCGGACGACAGGGTTCCCGGCCCCAGCATTTT
>TRBJ1-6|TRBV15|13|-|-
CATSAGLWSPLHF
TGTGCCACCAGCGCTGGACTTTGGTCACCCCTCCACTTT
>TRBJ1-1|TRBV4-2|16|-|TRBD1
CASSQARDRVNTEAFF
TGTGCCAGCAGCCAAGCACGGGACAGAGTAAACACTGAAGCTTTCTTT
>TRBJ2-1|TRBV7-3|12|-|-
CASSSPGGEQFF
TGTGCCAGCAGCTCCCCCGGGGGTGAGCAGTTCTTC
>TRBJ1-6|TRBV5-6|14|-|-
CASSLGQNNSPLHF
TGTGCCAGCAGCTTGGGACAGAACAATTCACCCCTCCACTTT
>TRBJ1-3|TRBV30|13|once|-
CAWSVLPGNTIYF
TGTGCCTGGAGTGTACTACCTGGAAACACCATATATTTT
>TRBJ2-6|TRBV27|14|few|-
CASSLNSGANVLTF
TGTGCCAGCAGTCTAAACTCTGGGGCCAACGTCCTGACTTTC
>TRBJ2-4|TRBV27|18|-|-
CASRQGPTGSRAKNIQYF
TGTGCCAGCAGACAAGGCCCTACAGGATCCCGGGCCAAAAACATTCAGTACTTC
>TRBJ2-1|TRBV5-4|15|once|-
CASSWDFSSYNEQFF
TGTGCCAGCAGTTGGGACTTTAGCTCCTACAATGAGCAGTTCTTC
>TRBJ2-6|TRBV10-3|17|-|TRBD1
CAIRPGQGASGANVLTF
TGTGCCATCAGACCGGGACAGGGGGCCTCTGGGGCCAACGTCCTGACTTTC
>TRBJ1-2|TRBV15|12|-|TRBD1
CATSKDRVGYTF
TGTGCCACCAGTAAGGACAGGGTCGGCTACACCTTC
>TRBJ1-2|TRBV30|12|-|-
CAWSGRVDGYTF
TGTGCCTGGAGCGGCAGGGTAGATGGCTACACCTTC
>TRBJ2-7|TRBV5-4|15|few|TRBD1
CASSSARDRTYEQYF
TGTGCCAGCAGCTCTGCACGGGACAGAACCTACGAGCAGTACTTC
>TRBJ1-3|TRBV9|18|-|TRBD1
CASSSDREGTGSGNTIYF
TGTGCCAGCAGCTCCGACAGGGAAGGTACGGGTTCTGGAAACACCATATATTTT
>TRBJ2-7|TRBV21-1|14|-|-
CASSTSGTVYEQYF
TGTGCCAGCAGCACGTCTGGGACAGTCTACGAGCAGTACTTC
>TRBJ2-3|TRBV19|15|-|TRBD2
CASRTRGGGTDTQYF
TGTGCCAGTAGGACAAGGGGAGGGGGCACAGATACGCAGTATTTT
>TRBJ1-6|TRBV12-2|17|-|-
CASRLAVRGSYNSPLHF
TGTGCAAGTCGCTTAGCGGTCCGAGGCTCCTATAATTCACCCCTCCACTTT
>TRBJ2-3|TRBV18|13|-|TRBD1
CASSTSEGAVQYF
TGTGCCAGCTCAACCTCCGAGGGGGCAGTGCAGTATTTT
>TRBJ2-1|TRBV24-1|17|-|TRBD2
CATSPSSGRDVTDEQFF
TGTGCCACCAGCCCCTCTAGCGGGAGGGATGTTACTGATGAGCAGTTCTTC
>TRBJ2-1|TRBV5-4|17|-|TRBD2
CASSLEALAGGYGEQFF
TGTGCCAGCAGCTTGGAGGCACTAGCGGGAGGTTACGGTGAGCAGTTCTTC
>TRBJ1-1|TRBV4-1|14|-|-
CASSQVGMNTEAFF
TGCGCCAGCAGCCAAGTCGGGATGAACACTGAAGCTTTCTTT
>TRBJ2-6|TRBV23-1|22|-|TRBD1
CASSQSGTGDMSIPSGANVLTF
TGCGCCAGCAGTCAATCGGGGACAGGGGATATGTCAATCCCCTCTGGGGCCAACGTCCTGACTTTC
>TRBJ2-7|TRBV19|14|-|TRBD1
CASSLDRASHEQYF
TGTGCCAGTAGTTTGGACAGGGCTTCCCACGAGCAGTACTTC
>TRBJ2-7|TRBV14|14|-|-
CASSYRGWTREQYF
TGTGCCAGCAGCTACAGGGGGTGGACTAGGGAGCAGTACTTC
>TRBJ1-2|TRBV5-6|12|-|-
CASSFIVREYTF
TGTGCCAGCAGCTTTATCGTGAGGGAGTACACCTTC
>TRBJ2-7|TRBV2|14|-|-
CASARRGVSYEQYF
TGTGCCTCAGCCCGCCGGGGAGTCTCCTACGAGCAGTACTTC
>TRBJ2-1|TRBV23-1|11|few|-
CASSQFDEQFF
TGCGCCAGCAGTCAATTCGATGAGCAGTTCTTC
>TRBJ2-5|TRBV16|15|-|-
CASSQFASKQETQYF
TGTGCCAGCAGCCAATTTGCTAGCAAACAAGAGACCCAGTACTTC